The 15 T cell receptor beta chains in this list originate from one sample, sequenced in a study of T cell clonality in common variable immunodeficiency (dated by TCRdb to between 2015 and 2017). No antigens are known for them. General conclusions and limits of the study: Reportedly, TCRbeta sequences from CVID had fewer deletions and N-nucleotide insertions, and highly modified clones with 13 or more V deletions were absent from CVID.

The library was generated by the immunoSEQ multiplex PCR assay. Entries here come from immuneACCESS through TCRdb and include only in-frame sequences with V and J called. Some clones fail to appear in such tables; in the studies checked, an unresolved V gene covers under half of the shortfall, and the cause of the remainder is unknown. The table shows about 16,000 clones here, with no singletons. In total, the top ten clones hold around 13% of the sample. The sequenced sample consisted of peripheral blood mononuclear cells. All receptors come from a human donor with common variable immunodeficiency.

The CDR3 protein is CAWSVSHSGQIKLFF. Incomplete CDR3 DNA: TGTGCCTGGAGTGTATCCCACTCTGGGCAGATAAAA. This chain uses TRBV30 with TRBJ1-4; D unresolved. The read gets to within 3 residues of the CDR3 end, and the germline J gene fills in the rest. The CDR3 consists of 15 residues. V dropped 0 bases and J dropped 10 bases, with 18 bases sitting between them. The germline gives CDR1 GTSNPN, CDR2 SVGIG (reference sequence).

Regarding this clone: The CDR3 is cut off 3 residues early in the read; its end comes from the germline J gene. This rearrangement joins TRBV19 to TRBJ2-7; TRBD1 matches 9 bases. The CDR3 spans 14 residues. The J segment lost 1 base and the V segment lost 8 bases, leaving 6 bases of the junction unmatched. The germline V gene encodes CDR1 LNHDA and CDR2 SQIVND (reference sequence). The sequenced part of the CDR3 DNA is TGTGCCAGTTCCCTAGGGACAGGGTCCTACGAG. Its translation: CASSLGTGSYE. The whole CDR3 protein reads CASSLGTGSYEQYF.

The sample holds a few counts of this clone. The read finishes 3 residues shy of the CDR3 end, and the germline J gene is used to complete it. The V and J genes are TRBV19 and TRBJ2-6, with 9 bases fitting TRBD1. The J segment lost 1 base and the V segment lost 4 bases, leaving 8 bases of the junction unmatched. The germline gives CDR1 LNHDA, CDR2 SQIVND (reference sequence). This CDR3 region has 18 residues. The DNA read from the CDR3 is TGTGCCAGTAGTAACTCAGGACAGGGGTTATCTGGGGCCAACGTC. Translation gives CASSNSGQGLSGANV. The whole CDR3 protein reads CASSNSGQGLSGANVLTF.

With respect to this clone: The read terminates 3 residues ahead of where the CDR3 ends, so the germline J gene completes it. The chain recombines TRBV5-1 with TRBJ1-2; D uncertain. In germline, CDR1 is SGHRS, CDR2 YFSETQ. Trimming shortened V by 1 base and J by 0 bases, and 10 bases separated the two germline ends. The CDR3 has 15 amino acids. CDR3 loop: CASSLTDGANYGYTF. CDR3 DNA (partial): TGCGCCAGCAGCTTGACTGACGGGGCTAACTATGGC.

This clone was counted only a few times. The missing CDR3 end, 3 residues past where the read stops, is filled in from the germline J gene. The chain couples TRBV2 to TRBJ1-6; D gene unclear. The V end was cut by 6 bases, the J end by 0 bases, with 9 bases between. Germline CDR1 reads SNHLY; CDR2 reads FYNNEI. This CDR3 contains 15 residues. CDR3 DNA (partial): TGTGCCAGCAGACAGTCCAGCTCCTATAATTCACCC. Translation gives CASRQSSSYNSP. The full CDR3 is CASRQSSSYNSPLHF.

This clone has just a few counts. The sequence runs out 3 residues before the end of the CDR3; the remainder is reconstructed from the germline J gene. V and J are TRBV19 and TRBJ2-1, with D possibly matching TRBD1 (6 bases). CDR3 length: 14 amino acids. Germline loops: CDR1 LNHDA, CDR2 SQIVND (reference sequence). V gave up 7 bases and J gave up 6 bases, with 16 bases separating them. Incomplete CDR3 DNA: TGTGCCAGTACCATTAAGGGACATTTCAATGAG. Protein sequence: CASTIKGHFNE. The whole CDR3 sequence reads CASTIKGHFNEQFF.

Worth noting for this clone: The missing CDR3 end, 3 residues past where the read stops, is filled in from the germline J gene. J is TRBJ2-1 and V is TRBV6-2 or TRBV6-3, with 8 bases identical to TRBD2. V lost 6 bases and J lost 7; bases outside the gene matches: 17. Germline V gene lookup returns CDR1 MNHEY and CDR2 SVGEGT. The CDR3 is 17 residues long. The CDR3 reads CASSRLVGGRNLNEQFF. The covered CDR3 bases are TGTGCCAGCAGCCGACTAGTAGGCGGGAGGAATTTGAATGAG.

This clone was detected ten times or more. CDR3 in amino acids: CASSIAWTGNDGYTF. The CDR3 DNA, read in part, is TGTGCCAGTAGTATAGCCTGGACAGGGAACGATGGC. The rearrangement links TRBV19 to TRBJ1-2, with 8 nucleotides matching TRBD1. Read coverage stops 3 residues before the CDR3 terminus; the germline J gene supplies the remainder. The CDR3 runs 15 residues. V dropped 1 base and J dropped 6; count of bases not matched to a gene: 7. Germline-derived CDR1 and CDR2 are LNHDA and SQIVND (reference sequence).

This clone came up many times. Read coverage stops 3 residues before the CDR3 terminus; the germline J gene supplies the remainder. The chain carries TRBV10-3 and TRBJ1-5; 8 bases fit TRBD1. Germline V gene data show CDR1 as ENHRY and CDR2 as SYGVKD. V trimming: 10 bases; J trimming: 5 bases; junction bases outside the gene matches: 10. The length of the CDR3 is 14 residues. CDR3 sequence: CASGTGSEDQPQHF. The covered CDR3 bases are TGTGCCAGCGGGACAGGTAGTGAGGATCAGCCC.

Details on this clone: Read data end 3 residues before the CDR3 end; the end is taken from the germline J gene. The chain has TRBV5-1 and TRBJ2-2, with D perhaps matching TRBD2 (5 bases). The V and J ends lost 1 base and 2 bases respectively, with 12 bases between them. The germline V gene has CDR1 SGHRS and CDR2 YFSETQ. This CDR3 region has 16 residues. The CDR3 spells CASSLSPSLNTGELFF. The sequenced part of the CDR3 DNA is TGCGCCAGCAGCTTGTCGCCTAGCCTAAACACCGGGGAG.

Points on this clone: The sequence runs out 3 residues before the end of the CDR3; the remainder is reconstructed from the germline J gene. The chain carries TRBV19 and TRBJ1-1, with a tentative D call TRBD1 (6 bases). The CDR3 runs to 14 residues. Germline CDR1 is LNHDA and CDR2 is SQIVND (reference sequence). V was cut by 5 bases and J by 5 bases, with 15 bases left in between. The covered CDR3 bases are TGTGCCAGTAGTCCCCGTGGAGGGGGTACTGAA. Translated, it gives CASSPRGGGTE. From start to end, the CDR3 is CASSPRGGGTEAFF.

The CDR3: CASSPPSSGRNTGELFF. CDR3 DNA, as far as it was read: TGTGCCAGCTCACCACCATCTAGCGGACGTAACACCGGGGAG. The chain joins TRBV18 to TRBJ2-2, with TRBD2 identical over 7 bases. The CDR3 extends 3 residues past the end of the read, so its final part is completed from the germline J gene. The V and J ends lost 0 bases and 2 bases, in that order; junction bases with no gene match: 6. Germline V lookup: CDR1 KGHSH, CDR2 LQKENI. The CDR3 has 17 amino acids.

Notes on this clone: Read sequence stops 3 residues before the CDR3 end, and the germline J gene provides the missing end. V and J are TRBV7-2 and TRBJ2-3; D is ambiguous. V shed 5 bases and J shed 1 base, with 13 bases lying between them. The CDR3 contains 15 residues. Germline CDR1 is SGHTA and CDR2 is FQGNSA. The CDR3 loop is CASSRGWSRTDTQYF. Incomplete CDR3 DNA: TGTGCCAGCAGCCGAGGCTGGTCCCGCACAGATACG. The full variable domain, its missing parts supplied by reference TRBV7-2 and TRBJ2-3, is GAGVSQSPSNKVTEKGKDVELRCDPISGHTALYWYRQSLGQGLEFLIYFQGNSAPDKSGLPSDRFSAERTGGSVSTLTIQRTQQEDSAVYLCASSRGWSRTDTQYFGPGTRLTVL.

This clone was picked up many times. The sequenced fragment ends 3 residues before the CDR3 boundary, so the rest is inferred from the germline J gene. The chain joins TRBV19 to TRBJ2-3, with TRBD2 matching over 12 bases. This CDR3 region has 19 residues. Trimming at V came to 4 bases and at J to 2 bases, leaving 13 bases not matched to a gene. CDR1 is LNHDA and CDR2 is SQIVND in the germline V gene (reference sequence). CDR3 in amino acids: CASSTLQTGLAGSTDTQYF. CDR3 DNA (partial): TGTGCCAGTAGTACACTGCAAACGGGACTAGCGGGCTCCACAGATACG.

A word on this clone: The read comes to an end 3 residues before the CDR3 does, leaving the germline J gene to fill in the end. This chain joins TRBV10-3 and TRBJ1-6; no clear D gene. V was trimmed by 4 bases and J by 5 bases, leaving 6 bases between them. Germline loops: CDR1 ENHRY, CDR2 SYGVKD. This CDR3 is built from 13 residues. The chain's CDR3 is CAISGSDNSPLHF. The CDR3 bases that were read are TGTGCCATCAGTGGAAGCGATAATTCACCC.